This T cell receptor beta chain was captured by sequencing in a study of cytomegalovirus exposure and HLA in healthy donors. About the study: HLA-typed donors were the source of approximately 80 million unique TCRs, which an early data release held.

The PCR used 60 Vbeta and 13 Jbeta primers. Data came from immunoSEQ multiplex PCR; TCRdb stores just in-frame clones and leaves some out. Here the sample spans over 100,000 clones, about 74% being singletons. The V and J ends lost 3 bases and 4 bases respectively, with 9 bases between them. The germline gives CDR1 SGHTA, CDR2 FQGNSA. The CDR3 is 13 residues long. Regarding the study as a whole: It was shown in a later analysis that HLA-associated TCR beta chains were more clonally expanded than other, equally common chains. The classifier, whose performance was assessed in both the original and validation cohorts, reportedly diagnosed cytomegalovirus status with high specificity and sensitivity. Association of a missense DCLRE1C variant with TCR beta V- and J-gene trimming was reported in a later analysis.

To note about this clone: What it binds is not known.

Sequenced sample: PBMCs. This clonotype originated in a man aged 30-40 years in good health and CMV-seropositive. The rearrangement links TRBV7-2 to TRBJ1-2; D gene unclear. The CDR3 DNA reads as TGTGCCAGCAGCTTGGAGGCGATCTATGGCTACACCTTC. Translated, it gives CASSLEAIYGYTF.